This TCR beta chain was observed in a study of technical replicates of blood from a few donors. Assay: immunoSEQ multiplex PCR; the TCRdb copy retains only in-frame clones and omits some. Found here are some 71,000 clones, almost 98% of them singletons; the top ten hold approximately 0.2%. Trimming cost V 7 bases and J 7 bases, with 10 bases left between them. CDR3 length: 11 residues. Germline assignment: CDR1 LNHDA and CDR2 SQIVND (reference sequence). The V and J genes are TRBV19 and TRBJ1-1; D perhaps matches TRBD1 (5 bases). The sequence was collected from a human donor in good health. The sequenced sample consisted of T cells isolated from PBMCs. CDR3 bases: TGTGCCAGTATCGACAGTGATGAAGCTTTCTTT. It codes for CASIDSDEAFF.